This T cell receptor (beta chain) originates from a study of blood T cell repertoires in COVID-19. Across the study: Italy, Spain and the United States were the sources of the convalescent and acute COVID-19 samples.

CDR3 length: 14 residues. V was trimmed by 0 bases and J by 2 bases, leaving 8 bases between them. Germline V lookup: CDR1 SGHDT, CDR2 YYEEEE. Generated by immunoSEQ multiplex PCR, the TCRdb table keeps only in-frame clones and is missing some. The table lists about 220,000 clones, 70% to 90% of them singletons, with about 3% in the top ten. This rearrangement joins TRBV5-6 to TRBJ1-1, with D possibly TRBD1 on 6 matching bases. Sequenced: peripheral blood. The receptor comes from a man aged 50 to 59 who had recovered from COVID-19. CDR3: CASSLGTANTEAFF. CDR3 sequence (DNA): TGTGCCAGCAGCTTGGGGACAGCAAACACTGAAGCTTTCTTT.